A selection of T cell receptor beta chains follows, all from one sample in a study of blood T cell repertoires in COVID-19. The assay was immunoSEQ multiplex PCR, and TCRdb's table has in-frame clones only and misses some. The repertoire has 150,000 or so clones, roughly 90% of them found once; the top ten carry approximately 4.8%. Sequencing was performed on peripheral blood. These receptors were collected from a man between 25 and 39 years old with COVID-19, enrolled during active disease. Both conserved end residues are part of each CDR3. A D gene is named only where the DNA matches it firmly.

length	V	D	J	CDR3
15	TRBV6-2/TRBV6-3	-	TRBJ1-2	CASSYPPGSNYGYTF
16	TRBV7-2	TRBD2	TRBJ2-1	CASSLVGTSGFDEQFF
19	TRBV7-7	TRBD1	TRBJ1-6	CASNSPPGDRGGEDSPLHF
17	TRBV18	-	TRBJ1-4	CASSPPLGGGRGEKLFF
17	TRBV18	TRBD2	TRBJ2-2	CASSLWTSGSFGGELFF
15	TRBV5-1	TRBD2	TRBJ2-1	CASSFLAGVDNEQFF
16	TRBV2	TRBD2	TRBJ2-1	CASSGLAGGPSREQFF
16	TRBV13	TRBD1	TRBJ1-1	CASSFYGDRLNTEAFF
17	TRBV5-1	-	TRBJ1-4	CASSLLTEGGEVEKLFF
13	TRBV28	-	TRBJ1-2	CASSLDSLYGYTF
14	TRBV2	-	TRBJ2-5	CASSERQGWETQYF
12	TRBV2	-	TRBJ1-2	CASKGEGYGYTF
17	TRBV7-6	TRBD1	TRBJ1-4	CASSEYRGTGGSEKLFF
15	TRBV28	TRBD1	TRBJ2-3	CASSPPPGGTDTQYF
15	TRBV6-5	TRBD1	TRBJ1-2	CASSRSPGQADGYTF
15	TRBV27	TRBD2	TRBJ2-7	CASSVTSGISYEQYF
16	TRBV4-2	TRBD1	TRBJ2-2	CASSQPTGGRTGELFF
19	TRBV15	TRBD2	TRBJ2-5	CATSRDGILAGMTQETQYF
14	TRBV10-3	TRBD1	TRBJ1-5	CAISGDSGNQPQHF
16	TRBV3-1/TRBV3-2	-	TRBJ2-1	CASSPLRRPDRNEQFF
17	TRBV1	-	TRBJ2-2	CTSSQDLGQGNTGELFF
13	TRBV12-5	-	TRBJ2-3	CASGSPTGYTQYF
15	TRBV19	-	TRBJ1-2	CASSLDSILNYGYTF
11	TRBV7-9	-	TRBJ2-1	CASSFSREQFF
16	TRBV11-3	TRBD2	TRBJ2-1	CASSLTSGGLDNEQFF
12	TRBV3-1/TRBV3-2	-	TRBJ1-2	CASSQAGIGYTF
12	TRBV4-2	-	TRBJ2-3	CASSQDRDTQYF
17	TRBV5-4	TRBD1	TRBJ1-3	CASSYGQGVSSGNTIYF
16	TRBV7-3	-	TRBJ1-1	CASSLSGRARNTEAFF
15	TRBV6-5	TRBD1	TRBJ1-6	CASKTGGSYNSPLHF
14	TRBV9	-	TRBJ1-1	CASSAGQGGTEAFF
16	TRBV7-8	-	TRBJ1-5	CASSPRQMMSNQPQHF
13	TRBV28	-	TRBJ1-5	CASSFQVSQPQHF
15	TRBV18	TRBD1	TRBJ1-1	CASFRDRLRNTEAFF
14	TRBV7-8	TRBD1	TRBJ2-1	CASSPGTGINEQFF
16	TRBV18	TRBD2	TRBJ2-3	CASSPPGLAVGDTQYF
15	TRBV19	-	TRBJ2-7	CASSIYGGETYEQYF
16	TRBV28	TRBD1	TRBJ2-6	CASSKQGGSGANVLTF
13	TRBV12-3/TRBV12-4	TRBD1	TRBJ1-2	CASSLGQGRGYTF
14	TRBV19	TRBD1	TRBJ1-1	CASSMGQGMTEAFF
15	TRBV6-6	-	TRBJ1-3	CASSSTGFSGNTIYF
13	TRBV7-3	-	TRBJ2-5	CASSSRVQETQYF
13	TRBV13	-	TRBJ2-1	CASSPDRYNEQFF
13	TRBV10-3	-	TRBJ1-2	CASARGAGSGYTF
15	TRBV27	-	TRBJ1-2	CASSFGEGGAYGYTF
16	TRBV13	TRBD1	TRBJ1-1	CASSSRLRGLDTEAFF
12	TRBV5-1	TRBD1	TRBJ2-1	CASSRDSNEQFF